A selection of T cell receptor beta chains follows, all from one sample in a study of cytomegalovirus exposure and HLA in healthy donors. The repertoire was sequenced with immunoSEQ multiplex PCR; TCRdb's copy has only in-frame clones and lacks some. The sample has around 200,000 clones, 77% seen once; the top ten hold around 3.1%. Sequencing was carried out using PBMCs. The receptors shown here come from a female donor in good health and CMV-seronegative. Both conserved end residues are trimmed from each CDR3. Only part of the rows carry a size: once, few, many, or a class if the clone is expanded.

size: NA; J: TRBJ2-7; V: TRBV6-6; CDR3: ASSRDSPVEQY
size: NA; J: TRBJ2-7; V: TRBV2; CDR3: ASRGSGEYEQY
size: few; J: TRBJ2-5; V: TRBV6-5; CDR3: ASSSAGDRGQETQY
size: once; J: TRBJ2-5; V: TRBV10-1; CDR3: ASSESIGETQY
size: few; J: TRBJ2-1; V: TRBV5-4; CDR3: ASSSGLAGGLIYNEQF
size: NA; J: TRBJ2-4; V: TRBV7-8; CDR3: ASSLAVGLAGEYSNIQY
size: NA; J: NA; V: TRBV6-5; CDR3: ASSYSETGGIYEQY
size: NA; J: TRBJ1-4; V: TRBV6-5; CDR3: ASSFRGLGELF
size: NA; J: TRBJ1-3; V: TRBV4-1; CDR3: ASSQVEEGNTIY
size: NA; J: TRBJ1-2; V: TRBV28; CDR3: ASSWASVNYGYT
size: NA; J: TRBJ2-2; V: TRBV9; CDR3: ASSVSTGGNTGELF
size: few; J: TRBJ2-1; V: TRBV7-9; CDR3: ASSELTGNRDNEQF
size: once; J: TRBJ1-2; V: TRBV5-4; CDR3: ASSQDRGDGYT
size: NA; J: TRBJ1-1; V: TRBV28; CDR3: ASRPQGPKAF
size: NA; J: TRBJ1-2; V: TRBV30; CDR3: AWSQGEYGYT
size: NA; J: TRBJ1-6; V: TRBV7-2; CDR3: ASSQDRGYNSPLH
size: once; J: NA; V: TRBV29-1; CDR3: SATTGGSYEQY
size: NA; J: TRBJ1-1; V: TRBV6-5; CDR3: ASSLHSPPEAF
size: NA; J: TRBJ1-1; V: TRBV5-1; CDR3: ASMQGVLNTEAF
size: NA; J: TRBJ2-5; V: TRBV30; CDR3: AWSRQGETQY
size: NA; J: TRBJ1-2; V: TRBV14; CDR3: ASSQGQGLLYGYT
size: NA; J: TRBJ2-5; V: TRBV6-5; CDR3: ASTLAGGPGTQY
size: NA; J: TRBJ1-1; V: TRBV19; CDR3: ASTLGGELTEAF
size: NA; J: TRBJ2-1; V: TRBV15; CDR3: ATSGTGRYRTYNEQF
size: NA; J: TRBJ1-1; V: TRBV9; CDR3: ASSGSGFREAF
size: NA; J: TRBJ1-1; V: TRBV18; CDR3: ASSPPAGGNTEAF
size: NA; J: TRBJ1-6; V: TRBV11-2; CDR3: ASTLQGFDNSPLH
size: NA; J: TRBJ2-7; V: TRBV9; CDR3: ASSALLAGGSYEQY
size: NA; J: TRBJ2-7; V: TRBV11-3; CDR3: ASSVTGASEQY
size: NA; J: TRBJ1-1; V: TRBV19; CDR3: ASGPPQGAMNTEAF
size: NA; J: TRBJ2-7; V: TRBV6-4; CDR3: ASSEGLAGYEQY
size: NA; J: TRBJ2-1; V: TRBV14; CDR3: ASSLGLAGVWEQF
size: NA; J: TRBJ2-2; V: TRBV7-6; CDR3: ATLAGGVTGELF
size: NA; J: TRBJ2-7; V: TRBV5-5; CDR3: ASSLLVSGGGPYEQY
size: once; J: TRBJ2-7; V: TRBV18; CDR3: ASSPWDRTPHEQY
size: NA; J: TRBJ2-5; V: TRBV5-1; CDR3: ASSLSPGGPETQY
size: NA; J: TRBJ1-5; V: TRBV19; CDR3: ASSVRGKGQPQH
size: NA; J: TRBJ2-1; V: TRBV6-5; CDR3: ASSYGAEINNEQF
size: NA; J: TRBJ2-7; V: TRBV7-7; CDR3: ASSPLDRDSYEQY
size: NA; J: TRBJ2-7; V: TRBV28; CDR3: ASSFRGAGGSSYEQY
size: NA; J: TRBJ1-5; V: TRBV7-2; CDR3: ASSLQNQPQH
size: NA; J: TRBJ2-5; V: TRBV29-1; CDR3: SAPSQETQY
size: NA; J: TRBJ2-7; V: TRBV5-8; CDR3: ASSPDRVEQY
size: few; J: TRBJ2-7; V: TRBV6-5; CDR3: ASSFQGPTSYEQY
size: NA; J: TRBJ1-1; V: TRBV5-4; CDR3: ASSRNTARAEAF
size: NA; J: TRBJ2-7; V: TRBV5-1; CDR3: ASSLLPGGKGYEQY
size: NA; J: TRBJ1-6; V: TRBV5-4; CDR3: ASRQGWGISPLH
size: few; J: TRBJ1-6; V: TRBV27; CDR3: ASGQGPDGNSPLH
size: NA; J: TRBJ2-7; V: TRBV11-2; CDR3: ASSLLGQGYEQY
size: once; J: TRBJ2-5; V: TRBV9; CDR3: ASSGGGDRKTQY
size: NA; J: TRBJ1-1; V: TRBV13; CDR3: ASSLRGMGLNTEAF
size: few; J: TRBJ2-7; V: TRBV6-1; CDR3: ASRKTGMATDEQY
size: NA; J: TRBJ2-2; V: TRBV5-8; CDR3: ASTVVEGANDLLNTGELF
size: NA; J: TRBJ2-6; V: TRBV9; CDR3: ASSVATGRANVLT
size: NA; J: TRBJ2-5; V: TRBV7-9; CDR3: ASSSTGLGETQY
size: NA; J: TRBJ2-7; V: TRBV6-1; CDR3: ASIDWAGAYEQY